A single sample gave rise to the 8 T cell receptor beta chains below, sequenced in a study of blood T cells in healthy people across ages. The use of a sample-barcoded 5' primer and a J-beta primer mix characterized a second PCR of about 7 to 12 cycles. Via MiXCR, TCRdb re-called the 5' RACE reads, giving one row per CDR3 protein. The sample includes about 1,500,000 distinct CDR3 sequences, roughly 28% of them seen just once. Input material: blood. These receptors came from a woman in her 30s in good health.

This chain uses TRBV5-1 with TRBJ2-3; TRBD2 matches at 10 bases. Germline trimming cut 4 bases from V and 5 bases from J; bases unmatched to any gene: 10. Germline V gene lookup returns CDR1 SGHRS and CDR2 YFSETQ. The CDR3 contains 16 residues. The CDR3 coding sequence is TGCGCCAGCAGCCCTATCCTAGCGGGGGAGGGAGATACGCAGTATTTT. Translation: CASSPILAGEGDTQYF.

The chain recombines TRBV4-3 with TRBJ2-1; TRBD2 matches 8 bases. Germline V gives CDR1 LGHNA, CDR2 YSLEER. The J segment lost 3 bases and the V segment lost 0 bases, leaving 1 base of the junction unmatched. The CDR3 consists of 15 residues. The CDR3: CASSQELADYNEQFF. The CDR3 DNA reads as TGCGCCAGCAGCCAAGAACTAGCGGACTACAATGAGCAGTTCTTC.

Ten or more counts support this clonotype. The V call is TRBV5-1, the J call TRBJ1-1; no definite D call. Germline V CDR1 and CDR2: SGHRS, YFSETQ. This CDR3 has 12 residues. Trimming removed 7 bases at V and 1 base at J, with 8 bases between. The CDR3 sequence: CASRRGNTEAFF. In DNA form, the CDR3 reads TGCGCCAGCCGCCGGGGGAACACTGAAGCTTTCTTT.

V usage is TRBV20-1 and J usage is TRBJ2-3, with 7 positions matching TRBD1. CDR1 and CDR2 from the germline V gene are DFQATT and SNEGSKA (reference sequence). CDR3 size: 14 residues. V was pared by 4 bases and J by 0 bases, with 4 bases of the junction left unmatched. The CDR3 nucleotides read TGCAGTGCTAATACAGGGGTGAGCACAGATACGCAGTATTTT. Translation: CSANTGVSTDTQYF.

This chain links TRBV5-1 with TRBJ1-1, with 8 bases matching TRBD1. Losses at the gene ends were 0 bases for V and 0 bases for J; bases not matched to a gene: 4. The germline V gene has CDR1 SGHRS and CDR2 YFSETQ. This CDR3 comprises 16 residues. CDR3 amino acids: CASSLAPGGVNTEAFF. In DNA, the CDR3 is TGCGCCAGCAGCTTGGCTCCAGGGGGCGTGAACACTGAAGCTTTCTTT.

The chain has TRBV24-1 and TRBJ2-6; D may correspond to TRBD1 or TRBD2 (5 bases each). V was shortened by 5 bases and J by 2 bases, with 12 bases between the two germline ends. The CDR3 is 16 amino acids. CDR1 is KGHDR, CDR2 SFDVKD, per germline. CDR3 in DNA: TGTGCCACCAGTGCCTCCGGGGCGGCTGGGGCCAACGTCCTGACTTTC. Translation gives CATSASGAAGANVLTF.

This clonotype was seen a handful of times. The V gene is TRBV6-6, the J gene TRBJ2-4; D might be TRBD1 (6 bases). Looked up from germline, CDR1 is MNHNY and CDR2 is SVGAGI (reference sequence). V was shortened by 6 bases and J by 7 bases, with 13 bases between the two germline ends. This CDR3 is 13 amino acids long. The CDR3 reads CASRGALWNIQYF. The CDR3 DNA reads as TGTGCCAGCAGGGGGGCCCTCTGGAACATTCAGTACTTC.

About this clonotype itself: The junction does not match germline at one end; this may be a read error. The chain uses TRBV6-6 and TRBJ2-6; a weak D match, TRBD1 (6 bases). The germline gives CDR1 MNHNY, CDR2 SVGAGI (reference sequence). This CDR3 is built from 15 residues. The CDR3 here is CAGSYKGAGANVLTF. CDR3 nucleotides: TGTGCCGGCAGTTACAAGGGGGCTGGGGCCAACGTCCTGACTTTC.